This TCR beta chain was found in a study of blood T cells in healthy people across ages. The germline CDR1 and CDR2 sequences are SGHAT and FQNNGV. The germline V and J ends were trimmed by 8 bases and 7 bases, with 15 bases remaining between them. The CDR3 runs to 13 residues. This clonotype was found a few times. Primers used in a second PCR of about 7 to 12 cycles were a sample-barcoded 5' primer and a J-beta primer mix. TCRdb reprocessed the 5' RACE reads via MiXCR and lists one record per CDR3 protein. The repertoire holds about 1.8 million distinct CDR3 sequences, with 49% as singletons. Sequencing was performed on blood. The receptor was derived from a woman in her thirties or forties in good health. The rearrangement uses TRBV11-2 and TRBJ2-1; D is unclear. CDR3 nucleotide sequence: TGTGCCAGCGGGTCCAACCTTGGGAATGAGCAGTTCTTC. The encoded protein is CASGSNLGNEQFF.